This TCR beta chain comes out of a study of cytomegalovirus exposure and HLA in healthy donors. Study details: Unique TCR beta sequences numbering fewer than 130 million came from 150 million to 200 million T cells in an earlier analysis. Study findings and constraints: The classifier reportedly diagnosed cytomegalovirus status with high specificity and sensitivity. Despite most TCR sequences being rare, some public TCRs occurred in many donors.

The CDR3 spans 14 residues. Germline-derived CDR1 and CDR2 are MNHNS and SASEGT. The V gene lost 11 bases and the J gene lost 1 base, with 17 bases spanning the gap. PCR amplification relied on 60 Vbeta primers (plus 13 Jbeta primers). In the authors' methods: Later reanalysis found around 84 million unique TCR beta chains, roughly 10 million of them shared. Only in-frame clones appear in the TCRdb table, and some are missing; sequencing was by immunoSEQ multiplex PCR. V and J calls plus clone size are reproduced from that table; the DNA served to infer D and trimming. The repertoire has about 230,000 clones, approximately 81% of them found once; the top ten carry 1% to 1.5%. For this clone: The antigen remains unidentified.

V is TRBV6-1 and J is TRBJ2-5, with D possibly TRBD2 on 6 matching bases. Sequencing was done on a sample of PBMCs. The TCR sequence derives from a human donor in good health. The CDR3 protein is CALRWAGPQETQYF. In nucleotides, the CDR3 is TGTGCCCTCCGATGGGCGGGACCCCAAGAGACCCAGTACTTC.